Presented here are 18 T cell receptor beta chains from one specimen sequenced in a study of shared clonotypes between healthy human individuals. Naive CD8 cells, CD45RO-negative and positively selected for CCR7, excluded terminally differentiated effector memory CD45RA+ cells. The data were produced by immunoSEQ multiplex PCR, yet TCRdb's version contains in-frame clones alone and is incomplete. The data show more than 600,000 clones, with approximately 90% seen just once and about 24% held by the top ten. The specimen sequenced was naive CD8+ T cells sorted from blood. Receptor source: a man aged 25-45 years in good health.

The chain is built from TRBV25-1 and TRBJ2-1; D unclear. Between the trimmed V and J ends, which lost 2 bases and 2 bases, there was a span of 10 bases. This CDR3 is 15 amino acids long. Germline CDR1 is MGHDK and CDR2 is SYGVNS. CDR3 sequence: CASSEIHSAYNEQFF. The CDR3 DNA is TGTGCCAGCAGTGAAATACACTCCGCCTACAATGAGCAGTTCTTC.

The CDR3 protein is CASSVGAGYQETQYF. For the CDR3, the DNA is TGTGCCAGCAGTGTAGGGGCAGGGTACCAAGAGACCCAGTACTTC. The chain uses TRBV2 and TRBJ2-5; tentative D call: TRBD1 (5 bases). V was trimmed by 4 bases and J by 0 bases, leaving 12 bases between them. This CDR3 region has 15 residues. CDR1 SNHLY and CDR2 FYNNEI come from the germline V gene.

This rearrangement joins TRBV4-2 to TRBJ1-2; D remains unclear. This CDR3 has 14 residues. Trimming shortened V by 1 base and J by 5 bases, and 11 bases separated the two germline ends. Germline loops: CDR1 LGHNA, CDR2 YNFKEQ. CDR3 residues: CASSQAGAGYGYTF. The CDR3 DNA follows: TGTGCCAGCAGCCAAGCAGGCGCGGGGTATGGCTACACCTTC.

The rearrangement uses TRBV7-2 and TRBJ1-2; no clear D gene. CDR1 and CDR2 from the germline V gene are SGHTA and FQGNSA. This CDR3 has 11 residues. Between the trimmed V and J ends, which lost 6 bases and 13 bases, there was a span of 15 bases. This chain's CDR3 is CASRTSTGITF. DNA of the CDR3: TGTGCCAGCAGAACTTCAACTGGCATCACCTTC.

This rearrangement joins TRBV23-1 to TRBJ2-1, with 8 positions matching TRBD1. Being an ORF, TRBV23-1 has a function that is uncertain. The CDR3 runs 19 residues. V dropped 0 bases and J dropped 0; count of bases not matched to a gene: 10. The CDR3 region is CASSQSPQGAESSYNEQFF. CDR3 nucleotides: TGCGCCAGCAGTCAATCGCCCCAGGGGGCGGAGAGCTCCTACAATGAGCAGTTCTTC.

The chain has TRBV10-2 and TRBJ1-2; D is unresolved. The CDR3 consists of 11 residues. CDR1 is WSHSY and CDR2 is SAAADI in the germline V gene. Between the trimmed V and J ends, which lost 8 bases and 8 bases, there was a span of 12 bases. The CDR3 is CASSSGVGYTF. The CDR3 bases are TGCGCCAGCTCGTCCGGGGTAGGCTACACCTTC.

CDR3 in DNA: TGTGCCAGCAGTGATTACGGGCCGAATCCCTACGAGCAGTACTTC. This encodes CASSDYGPNPYEQYF. The chain recombines TRBV6-1 with TRBJ2-7; D gene uncertain. There are 15 residues in the CDR3. CDR1 is MNHNS and CDR2 is SASEGT in the germline V gene. V lost 3 bases, J lost 2 bases, and 14 bases lay in between.

This chain links TRBV29-1 with TRBJ2-7; 7 nucleotides agree with TRBD1. V was pared by 8 bases and J by 2 bases, with 12 bases of the junction left unmatched. The germline V gene encodes CDR1 SQVTM and CDR2 ANQGSEA. This CDR3 comprises 14 residues. CDR3 sequence reads: CSYLGGGPPYEQYF. CDR3 coding DNA: TGCAGCTACTTAGGGGGCGGACCGCCCTACGAGCAGTACTTC.

The V and J genes are TRBV10-3 and TRBJ2-7; TRBD2 is a possible D gene (7 bases). Germline V gene data show CDR1 as ENHRY and CDR2 as SYGVKD. Trimming left V 6 bases short and J 3 bases short, with 21 bases between. The CDR3 runs to 16 residues. The CDR3 sequence: CAISQVGGGGDYEQYF. DNA for the CDR3: TGTGCCATCAGCCAAGTAGGGGGGGGAGGAGACTACGAGCAGTACTTC.

The genes are TRBV7-9 and TRBJ2-3; D tentatively fits TRBD1 or TRBD2 (6 bases each). V gave up 5 bases and J gave up 4 bases, with 10 bases separating them. CDR3 size: 13 residues. Germline CDR1 SEHNR, CDR2 FQNEAQ (reference sequence). The CDR3 coding sequence is TGTGCCAGCAGCCCAGGGGAGGCAGATACGCAGTATTTT. Amino acids: CASSPGEADTQYF.

The gene calls are TRBV30 and TRBJ1-1; D is unclear. There are 15 residues in the CDR3. Trimming took off 0 bases at V and 4 bases at J, with 15 bases between the two ends. CDR1 and CDR2 from the germline V gene are GTSNPN and SVGIG (reference sequence). The CDR3 loop is CAWSVLLGSGTEAFF. CDR3 coding DNA: TGTGCCTGGAGTGTATTATTGGGTTCGGGCACTGAAGCTTTCTTT.

The chain uses TRBV27 and TRBJ2-7, with D tentatively TRBD2 (6 bases). V was shortened by 5 bases and J by 0 bases, with 17 bases between the two germline ends. The V gene's germline CDR1 is MNHEY and CDR2 SMNVEV (reference sequence). This CDR3 is 16 amino acids long. The DNA for the CDR3 is TGTGCCAGCAGTCCCTCTAATGGAGCGGGCTCCTACGAGCAGTACTTC. Amino acids: CASSPSNGAGSYEQYF.

This rearrangement joins TRBV2 to TRBJ2-2; no clear D. Germline assignment: CDR1 SNHLY and CDR2 FYNNEI. Trimming took off 9 bases at V and 1 base at J, with 12 bases between the two ends. The CDR3 is made up of 14 amino acids. This CDR3 reads CARRRRGNTGELFF. The DNA of the CDR3 is TGTGCCAGGAGGCGGCGCGGGAACACCGGGGAGCTGTTTTTT. Complete variable domain (other parts from reference TRBV2 and TRBJ2-2): EPEVTQTPSHQVTQMGQEVILRCVPISNHLYFYWYRQILGQKVEFLVSFYNNEISEKSEIFDDQFSVERPDGSNFTLKIRSTKLEDSAMYFCARRRRGNTGELFFGEGSRLTVL.

The chain carries TRBV29-1 and TRBJ2-7, with TRBD2 as a possible D gene (6 bases). This CDR3 region has 13 residues. The germline V and J ends were trimmed by 6 bases and 0 bases, with 12 bases remaining between them. The germline V gene encodes CDR1 SQVTM and CDR2 ANQGSEA. The CDR3 DNA reads as TGCAGCGTGCGGGCGGGGCACTCCTACGAGCAGTACTTC. Amino acid sequence: CSVRAGHSYEQYF.

The DNA for the CDR3 is TGTGCCAGCAGCAACTTAGCGGGAGAGAGTGAGCAGTTCTTC. Protein sequence: CASSNLAGESEQFF. The chain has TRBV6-4 and TRBJ2-1, with 9 bases aligning to TRBD2. Germline loops: CDR1 MRHNA, CDR2 SNTAGT. This CDR3 comprises 14 residues. J was trimmed by 9 bases and V by 6 bases; bases with no gene match: 9.

The V and J genes are TRBV18 and TRBJ1-4; TRBD1 aligns across 10 bases. The CDR3 is made up of 16 amino acids. CDR1 is KGHSH and CDR2 is LQKENI in the germline V gene. Trimming removed 3 bases from V and 6 bases from J; junction bases left unmatched: 7. The CDR3 nucleotides read TGTGCCAGCTCACCCAACCCTGGGACAGGGGATGAAAAACTGTTTTTT. This encodes CASSPNPGTGDEKLFF.

The chain joins TRBV27 to TRBJ2-5, with 8 nucleotides matching TRBD2. The CDR3 is 14 amino acids. The germline CDR1 and CDR2 sequences are MNHEY and SMNVEV (reference sequence). V lost 2 bases, J lost 4 bases, and 3 bases stayed unmatched. CDR3 loop: CASSLLGRAETQYF. CDR3 coding DNA: TGTGCCAGCAGTTTACTCGGGAGGGCAGAGACCCAGTACTTC.

In its sample, this clone was seen once. V usage is TRBV7-9 and J usage is TRBJ2-7, with TRBD2 matching 11 bases. Germline V CDR1 and CDR2: SEHNR, FQNEAQ (reference sequence). The CDR3 totals 14 residues. The V and J ends lost 5 bases and 2 bases, in that order; junction bases with no gene match: 2. CDR3 coding DNA: TGTGCCAGCAGCCGTAGCGGGAGGGCCTACGAGCAGTACTTC. Translation gives CASSRSGRAYEQYF.